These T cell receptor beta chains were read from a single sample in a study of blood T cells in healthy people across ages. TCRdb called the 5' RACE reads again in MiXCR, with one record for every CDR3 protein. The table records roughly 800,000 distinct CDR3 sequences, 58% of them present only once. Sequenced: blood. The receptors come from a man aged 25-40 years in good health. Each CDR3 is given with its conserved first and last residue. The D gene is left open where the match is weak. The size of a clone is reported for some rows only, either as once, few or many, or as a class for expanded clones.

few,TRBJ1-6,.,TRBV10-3,CATTTESSYNSPLHF,TGTGCCACCACGACAGAGAGCTCCTATAATTCACCCCTCCACTTT
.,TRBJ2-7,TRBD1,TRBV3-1,CASSPVGTVSYEQYF,TGTGCCAGCAGCCCTGTCGGGACAGTTTCCTACGAGCAGTACTTC
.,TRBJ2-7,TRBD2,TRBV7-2,CASSPASSSGSSYEQYF,TGTGCCAGCAGCCCCGCCTCATCCAGCGGGAGCTCCTACGAGCAGTACTTC
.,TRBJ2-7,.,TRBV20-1,CSASAGTSPYEQYF,TGCAGTGCTTCAGCCGGGACATCTCCCTACGAGCAGTACTTC
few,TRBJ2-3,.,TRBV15,CATSRVAFTDTQYF,TGTGCCACCAGCAGAGTCGCTTTCACAGATACGCAGTATTTT
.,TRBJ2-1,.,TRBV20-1,CSAPPGLQPYNEQFF,TGCAGTGCCCCCCCGGGACTTCAACCTTACAATGAGCAGTTCTTC
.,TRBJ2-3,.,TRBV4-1,CASSLQPATRGTDTQYF,TGCGCCAGCAGCCTTCAGCCCGCGACGAGGGGAACAGATACGCAGTATTTT
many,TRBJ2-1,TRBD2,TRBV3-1,CASSQGLAGVYEQFF,TGTGCCAGCAGCCAAGGTCTAGCGGGAGTTTATGAGCAGTTCTTC
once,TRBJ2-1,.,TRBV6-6,CASSYQTLVSNEQFF,TGTGCCAGCAGTTACCAGACACTAGTGAGCAATGAGCAGTTCTTC
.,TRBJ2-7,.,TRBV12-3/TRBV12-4,CASNTGYEQYF,TGTGCCAGCAACACAGGGTACGAGCAGTACTTC
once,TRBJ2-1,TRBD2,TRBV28,CASSSGGPGNEQFF,TGTGCCAGCAGTTCGGGAGGCCCGGGGAATGAGCAGTTCTTC
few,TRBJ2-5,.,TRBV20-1,CSASFGRTQYF,TGCAGTGCTAGTTTCGGACGGACCCAGTACTTC
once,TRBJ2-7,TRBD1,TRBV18,CASSPDREVKEQYF,TGTGCCAGCTCACCCGACAGGGAAGTAAAAGAGCAGTACTTC